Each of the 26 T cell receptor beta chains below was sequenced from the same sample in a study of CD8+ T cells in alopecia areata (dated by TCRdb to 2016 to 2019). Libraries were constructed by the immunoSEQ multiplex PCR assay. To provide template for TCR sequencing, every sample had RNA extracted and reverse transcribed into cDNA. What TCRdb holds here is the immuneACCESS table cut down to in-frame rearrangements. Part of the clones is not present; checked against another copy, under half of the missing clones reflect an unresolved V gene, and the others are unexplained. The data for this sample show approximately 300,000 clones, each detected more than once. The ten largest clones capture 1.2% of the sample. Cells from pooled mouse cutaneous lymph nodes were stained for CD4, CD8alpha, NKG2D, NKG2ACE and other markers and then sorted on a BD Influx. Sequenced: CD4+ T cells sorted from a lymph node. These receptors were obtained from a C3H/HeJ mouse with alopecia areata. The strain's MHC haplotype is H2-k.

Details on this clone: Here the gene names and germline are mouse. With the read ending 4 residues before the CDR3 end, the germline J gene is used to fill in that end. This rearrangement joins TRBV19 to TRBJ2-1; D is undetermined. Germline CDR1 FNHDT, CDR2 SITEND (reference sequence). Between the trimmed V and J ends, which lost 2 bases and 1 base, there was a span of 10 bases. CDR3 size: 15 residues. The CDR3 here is CASSMGRKNYAEQFF. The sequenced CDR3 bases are TGTGCCAGCAGTATGGGGAGGAAGAACTATGCT.

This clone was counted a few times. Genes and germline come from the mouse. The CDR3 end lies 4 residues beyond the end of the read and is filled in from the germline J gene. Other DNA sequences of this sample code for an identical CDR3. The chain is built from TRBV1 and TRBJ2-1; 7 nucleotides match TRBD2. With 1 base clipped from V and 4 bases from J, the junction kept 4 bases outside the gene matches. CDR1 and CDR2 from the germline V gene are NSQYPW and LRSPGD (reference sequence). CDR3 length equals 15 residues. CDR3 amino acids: CTCSAGGGVYAEQFF. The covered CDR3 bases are TGCACCTGCAGTGCAGGCGGGGGGGTGTATGCT. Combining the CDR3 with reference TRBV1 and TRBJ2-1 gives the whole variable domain VTLLEQNPRWRLVPRGQAVNLRCILKNSQYPWMSWYQQDLQKQLQWLFTLRSPGDKEVKSLPGADYLATRVTDTELRLQVANMSQGRTLYCTCSAGGGVYAEQFFGPGTRLTVL.

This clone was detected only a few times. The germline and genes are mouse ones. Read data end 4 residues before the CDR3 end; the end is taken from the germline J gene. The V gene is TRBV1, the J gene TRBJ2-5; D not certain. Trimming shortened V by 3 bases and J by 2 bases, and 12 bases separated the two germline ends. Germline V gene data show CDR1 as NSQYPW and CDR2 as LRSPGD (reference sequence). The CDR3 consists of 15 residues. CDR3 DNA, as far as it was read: TGCACCTGCAGTGCCCTCAACACATTCCAAGAC. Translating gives CTCSALNTFQD. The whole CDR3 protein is CTCSALNTFQDTQYF.

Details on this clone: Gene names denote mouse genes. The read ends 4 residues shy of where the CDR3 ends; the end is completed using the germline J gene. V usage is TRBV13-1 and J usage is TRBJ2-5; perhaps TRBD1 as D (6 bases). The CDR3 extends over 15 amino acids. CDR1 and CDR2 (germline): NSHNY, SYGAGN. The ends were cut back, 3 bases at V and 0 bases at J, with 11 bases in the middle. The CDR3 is CASSVAGTNQDTQYF. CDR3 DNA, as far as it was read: TGTGCCAGCAGTGTCGCCGGGACAAACCAAGAC.

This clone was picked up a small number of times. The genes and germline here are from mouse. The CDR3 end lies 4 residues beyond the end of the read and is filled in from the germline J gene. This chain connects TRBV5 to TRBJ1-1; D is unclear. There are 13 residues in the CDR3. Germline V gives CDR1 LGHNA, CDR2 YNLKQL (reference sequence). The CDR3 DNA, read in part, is TGTGCCAGCAGCCAAGAGCGACATTCA. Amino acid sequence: CASSQERHS. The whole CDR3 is CASSQERHSEVFF.

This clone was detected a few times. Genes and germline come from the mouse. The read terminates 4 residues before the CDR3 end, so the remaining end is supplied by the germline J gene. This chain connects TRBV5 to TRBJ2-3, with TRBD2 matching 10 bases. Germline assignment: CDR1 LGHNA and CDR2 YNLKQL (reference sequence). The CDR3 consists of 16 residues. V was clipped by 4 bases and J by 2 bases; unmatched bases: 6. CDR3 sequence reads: CASSPPGLGIAETLYF. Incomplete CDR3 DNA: TGTGCCAGCAGCCCACCGGGACTGGGGATTGCAGAA.

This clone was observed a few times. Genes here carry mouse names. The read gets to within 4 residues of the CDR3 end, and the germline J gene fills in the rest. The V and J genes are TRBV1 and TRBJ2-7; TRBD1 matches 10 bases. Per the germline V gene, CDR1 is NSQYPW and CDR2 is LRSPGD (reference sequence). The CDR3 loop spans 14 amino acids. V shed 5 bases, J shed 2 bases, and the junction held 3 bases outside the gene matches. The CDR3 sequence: CTCSTGTGAYEQYF. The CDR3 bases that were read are TGCACCTGCAGTACCGGGACAGGGGCCTAT.

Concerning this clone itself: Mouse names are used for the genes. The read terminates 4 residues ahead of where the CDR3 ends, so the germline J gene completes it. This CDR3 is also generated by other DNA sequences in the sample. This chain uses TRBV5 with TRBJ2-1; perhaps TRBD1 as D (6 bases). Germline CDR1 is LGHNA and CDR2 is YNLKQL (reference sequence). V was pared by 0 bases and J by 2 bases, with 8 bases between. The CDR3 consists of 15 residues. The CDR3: CASSQEGQYYAEQFF. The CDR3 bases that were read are TGTGCCAGCAGCCAAGAGGGACAATACTATGCT.

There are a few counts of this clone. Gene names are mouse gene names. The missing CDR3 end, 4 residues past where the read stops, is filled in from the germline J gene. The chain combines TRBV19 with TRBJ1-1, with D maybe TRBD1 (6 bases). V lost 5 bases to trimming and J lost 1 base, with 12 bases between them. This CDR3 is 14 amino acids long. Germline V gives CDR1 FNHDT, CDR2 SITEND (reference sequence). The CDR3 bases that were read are TGTGCCAGCAGGTCCGGGACACCGAACACA. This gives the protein CASRSGTPNT. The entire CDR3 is CASRSGTPNTEVFF.

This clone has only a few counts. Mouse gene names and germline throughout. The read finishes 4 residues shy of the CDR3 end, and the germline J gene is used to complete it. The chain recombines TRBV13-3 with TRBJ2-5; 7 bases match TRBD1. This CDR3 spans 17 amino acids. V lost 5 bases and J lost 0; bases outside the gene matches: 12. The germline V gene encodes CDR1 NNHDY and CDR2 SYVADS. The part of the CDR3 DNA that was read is TGTGCCAGCAGCCCGGCTCCGGGACAGCATAACCAAGAC. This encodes CASSPAPGQHNQD. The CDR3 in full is CASSPAPGQHNQDTQYF.

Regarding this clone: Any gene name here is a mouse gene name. Partial CDR3 DNA: TGTGCTAGCAGTAGGGACTGGGGGGAGGGTTTTGCT. Its translation is CASSRDWGEGFA. The whole CDR3 protein is CASSRDWGEGFAEQFF. The genes are TRBV17 and TRBJ2-1; TRBD2 matches at 11 bases. Read sequence stops 4 residues before the CDR3 end, and the germline J gene provides the missing end. V gave up 3 bases and J gave up 6 bases; unmatched junction bases: 7. Germline V gene data show CDR1 as MNHDT and CDR2 as YYDKIL. This CDR3 contains 16 residues.

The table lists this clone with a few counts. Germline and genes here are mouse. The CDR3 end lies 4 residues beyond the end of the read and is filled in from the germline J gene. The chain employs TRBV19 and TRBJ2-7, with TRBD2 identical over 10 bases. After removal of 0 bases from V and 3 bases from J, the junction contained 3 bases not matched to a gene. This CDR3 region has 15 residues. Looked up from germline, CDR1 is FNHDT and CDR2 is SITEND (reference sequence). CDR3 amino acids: CASSIETGGFYEQYF. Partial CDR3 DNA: TGTGCCAGCAGTATAGAGACTGGGGGGTTCTAT.

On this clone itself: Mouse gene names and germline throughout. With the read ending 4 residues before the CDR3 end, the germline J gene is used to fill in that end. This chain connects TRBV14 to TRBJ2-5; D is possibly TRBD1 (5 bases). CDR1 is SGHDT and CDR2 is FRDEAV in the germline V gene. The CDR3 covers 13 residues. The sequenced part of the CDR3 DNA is TGTGCCAGCAGCCCCGGCAGGGTAGAC. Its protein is CASSPGRVD. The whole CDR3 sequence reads CASSPGRVDTQYF.

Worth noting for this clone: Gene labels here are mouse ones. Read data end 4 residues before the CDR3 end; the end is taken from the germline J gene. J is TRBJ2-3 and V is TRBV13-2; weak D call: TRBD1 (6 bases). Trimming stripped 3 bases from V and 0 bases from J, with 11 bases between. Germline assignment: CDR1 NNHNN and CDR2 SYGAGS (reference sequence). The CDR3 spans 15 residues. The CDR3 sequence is CASGGGTTSAETLYF. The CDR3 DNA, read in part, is TGTGCCAGCGGTGGTGGGACAACTAGTGCAGAA.

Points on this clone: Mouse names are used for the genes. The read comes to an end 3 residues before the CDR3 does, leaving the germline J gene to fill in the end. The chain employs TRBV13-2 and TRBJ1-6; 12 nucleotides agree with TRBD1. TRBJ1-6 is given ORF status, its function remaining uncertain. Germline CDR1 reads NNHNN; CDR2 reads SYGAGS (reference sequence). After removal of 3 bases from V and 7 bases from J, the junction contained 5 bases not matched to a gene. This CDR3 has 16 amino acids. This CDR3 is CASGGGQGAPNSPLYF. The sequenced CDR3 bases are TGTGCCAGCGGTGGGGGACAGGGGGCGCCGAATTCGCCC.

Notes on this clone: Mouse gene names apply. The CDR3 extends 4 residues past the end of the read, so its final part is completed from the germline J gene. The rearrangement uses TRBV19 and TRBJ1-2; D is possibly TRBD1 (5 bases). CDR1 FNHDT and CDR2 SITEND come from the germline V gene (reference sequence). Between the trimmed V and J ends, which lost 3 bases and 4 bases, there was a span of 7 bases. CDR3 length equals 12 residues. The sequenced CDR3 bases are TGTGCCAGCAGTACAGGGCCCTCC. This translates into CASSTGPS. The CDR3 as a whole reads CASSTGPSDYTF.

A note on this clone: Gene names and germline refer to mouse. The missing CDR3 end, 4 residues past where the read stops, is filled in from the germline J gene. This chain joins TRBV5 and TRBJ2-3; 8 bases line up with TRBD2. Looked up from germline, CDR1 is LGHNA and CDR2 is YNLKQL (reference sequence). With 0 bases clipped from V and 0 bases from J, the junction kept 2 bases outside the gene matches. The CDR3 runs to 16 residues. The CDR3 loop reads CASSQDTGGSAETLYF. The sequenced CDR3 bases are TGTGCCAGCAGCCAAGATACTGGGGGTAGTGCAGAA.

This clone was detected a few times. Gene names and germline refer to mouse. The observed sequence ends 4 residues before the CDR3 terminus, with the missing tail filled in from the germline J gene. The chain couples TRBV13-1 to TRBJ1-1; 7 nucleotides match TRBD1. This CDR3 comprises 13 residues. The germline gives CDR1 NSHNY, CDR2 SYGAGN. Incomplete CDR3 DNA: TGTGCCAGCAGTGATACTGGGACAGCA. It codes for CASSDTGTA. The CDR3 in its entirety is CASSDTGTAEVFF.

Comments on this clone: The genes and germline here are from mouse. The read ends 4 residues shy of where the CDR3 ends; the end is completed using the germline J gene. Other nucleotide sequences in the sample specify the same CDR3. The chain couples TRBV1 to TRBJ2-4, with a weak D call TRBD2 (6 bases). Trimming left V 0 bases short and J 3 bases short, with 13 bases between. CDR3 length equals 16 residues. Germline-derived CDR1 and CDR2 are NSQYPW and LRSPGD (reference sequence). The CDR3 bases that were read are TGCACCTGCAGTGCAGATTTGGGGGTGGGGCAAAAC. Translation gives CTCSADLGVGQN. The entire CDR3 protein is CTCSADLGVGQNTLYF.

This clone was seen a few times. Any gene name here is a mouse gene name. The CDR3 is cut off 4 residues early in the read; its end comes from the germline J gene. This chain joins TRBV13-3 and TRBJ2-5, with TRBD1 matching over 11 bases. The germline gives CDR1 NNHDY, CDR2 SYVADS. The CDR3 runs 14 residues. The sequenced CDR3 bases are TGTGCCAGCATGACCCGGGACAGGGGGGAC. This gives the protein CASMTRDRGD. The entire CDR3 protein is CASMTRDRGDTQYF.

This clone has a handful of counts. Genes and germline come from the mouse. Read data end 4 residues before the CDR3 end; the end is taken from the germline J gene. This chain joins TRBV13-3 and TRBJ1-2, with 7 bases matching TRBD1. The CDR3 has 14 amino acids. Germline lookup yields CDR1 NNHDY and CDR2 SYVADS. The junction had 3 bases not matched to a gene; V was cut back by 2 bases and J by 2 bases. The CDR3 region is CASSEEGQNSDYTF. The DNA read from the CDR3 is TGTGCCAGCAGTGAAGAGGGACAGAACTCC.

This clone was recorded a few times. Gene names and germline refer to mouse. The CDR3 region is CASSEPRGSNTGQLYF. The covered CDR3 bases are TGTGCCAGCAGTGAGCCCAGGGGGTCAAACACCGGG. This chain connects TRBV13-3 to TRBJ2-2, with TRBD1 matching over 7 bases. Read coverage stops 4 residues before the CDR3 terminus; the germline J gene supplies the remainder. The CDR3 covers 16 residues. V trimming: 2 bases; J trimming: 0 bases; junction bases outside the gene matches: 4. The germline V gene has CDR1 NNHDY and CDR2 SYVADS.

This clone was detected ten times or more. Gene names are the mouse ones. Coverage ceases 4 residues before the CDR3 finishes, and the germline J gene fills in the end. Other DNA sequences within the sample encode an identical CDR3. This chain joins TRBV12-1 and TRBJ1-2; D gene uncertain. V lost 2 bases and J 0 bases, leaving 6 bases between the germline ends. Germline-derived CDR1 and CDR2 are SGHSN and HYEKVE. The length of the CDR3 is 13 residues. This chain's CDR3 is CASSPGPNSDYTF. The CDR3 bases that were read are TGTGCCAGCTCTCCAGGTCCAAACTCC.

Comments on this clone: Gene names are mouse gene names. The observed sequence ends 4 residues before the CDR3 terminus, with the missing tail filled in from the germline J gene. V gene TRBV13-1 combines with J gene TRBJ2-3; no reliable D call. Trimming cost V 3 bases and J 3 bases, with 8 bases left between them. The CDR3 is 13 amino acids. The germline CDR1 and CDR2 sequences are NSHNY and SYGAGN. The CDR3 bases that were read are TGTGCCAGCAGTGCCTTACACGCAGAA. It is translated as CASSALHAE. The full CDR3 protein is CASSALHAETLYF.

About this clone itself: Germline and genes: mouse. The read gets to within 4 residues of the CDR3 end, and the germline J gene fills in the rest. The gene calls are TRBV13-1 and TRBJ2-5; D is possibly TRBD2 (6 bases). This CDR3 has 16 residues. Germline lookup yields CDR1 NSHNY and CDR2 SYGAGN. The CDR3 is CASSASRGWGGDTQYF. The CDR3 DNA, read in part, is TGTGCCAGCAGTGCATCCCGGGGCTGGGGTGGAGAC.

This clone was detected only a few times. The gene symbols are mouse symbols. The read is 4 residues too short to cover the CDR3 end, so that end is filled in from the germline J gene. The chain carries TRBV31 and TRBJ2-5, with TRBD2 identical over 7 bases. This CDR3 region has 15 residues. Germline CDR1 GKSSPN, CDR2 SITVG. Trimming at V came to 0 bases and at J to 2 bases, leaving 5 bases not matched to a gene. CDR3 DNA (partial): TGTGCCTGGAGTCTGGGGGGGACTATCCAAGAC. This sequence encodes CAWSLGGTIQD. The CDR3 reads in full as CAWSLGGTIQDTQYF.